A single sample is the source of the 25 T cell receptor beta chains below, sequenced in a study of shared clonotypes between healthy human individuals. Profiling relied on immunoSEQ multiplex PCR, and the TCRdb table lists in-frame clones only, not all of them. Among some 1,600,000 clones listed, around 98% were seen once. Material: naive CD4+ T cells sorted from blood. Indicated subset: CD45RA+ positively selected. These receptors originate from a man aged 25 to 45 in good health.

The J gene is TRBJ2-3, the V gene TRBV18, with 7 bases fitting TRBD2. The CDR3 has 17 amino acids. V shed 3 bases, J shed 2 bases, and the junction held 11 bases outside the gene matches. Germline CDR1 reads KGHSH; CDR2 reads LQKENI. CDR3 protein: CASSPLSLGGLTDTQYF. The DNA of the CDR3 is TGTGCCAGCTCACCTCTGTCTTTGGGAGGGCTCACAGATACGCAGTATTTT.

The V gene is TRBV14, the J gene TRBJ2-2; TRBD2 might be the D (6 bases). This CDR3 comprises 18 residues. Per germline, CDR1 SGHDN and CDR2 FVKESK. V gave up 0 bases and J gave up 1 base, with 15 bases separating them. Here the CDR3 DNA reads TGTGCCAGCAGCCAAGACCTGTCGGGACTCCGGAACACCGGGGAGCTGTTTTTT. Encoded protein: CASSQDLSGLRNTGELFF.

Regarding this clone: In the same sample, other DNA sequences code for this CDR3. This chain's CDR3 is CASSVGPGWTGELFF. Here the CDR3 DNA reads TGTGCCAGCAGCGTTGGGCCAGGGTGGACCGGGGAGCTGTTTTTT. The V gene is TRBV9, the J gene TRBJ2-2, with D perhaps matching TRBD1 (5 bases). The germline gives CDR1 SGDLS, CDR2 YYNGEE. This CDR3 contains 15 residues. The V gene lost 2 bases and the J gene lost 5 bases, with 13 bases spanning the gap.

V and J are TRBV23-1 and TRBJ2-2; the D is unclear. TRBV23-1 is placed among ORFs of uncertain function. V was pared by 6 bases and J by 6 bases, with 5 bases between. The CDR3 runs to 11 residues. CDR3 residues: CASRPPGELFF. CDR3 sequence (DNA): TGCGCCAGCAGGCCCCCCGGGGAGCTGTTTTTT.

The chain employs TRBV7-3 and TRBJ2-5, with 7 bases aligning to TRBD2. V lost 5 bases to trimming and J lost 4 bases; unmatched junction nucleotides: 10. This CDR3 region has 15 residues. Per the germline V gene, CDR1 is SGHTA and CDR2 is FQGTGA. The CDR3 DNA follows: TGTGCCAGCAGCCGGTTGGGCGGGAGTCTAGAGACCCAGTACTTC. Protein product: CASSRLGGSLETQYF.

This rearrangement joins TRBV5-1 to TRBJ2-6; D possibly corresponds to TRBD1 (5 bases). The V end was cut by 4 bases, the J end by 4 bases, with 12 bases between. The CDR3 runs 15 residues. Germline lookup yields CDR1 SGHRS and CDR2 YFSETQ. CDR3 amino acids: CASSQGRAGANVLTF. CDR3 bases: TGCGCCAGCAGCCAGGGTAGGGCGGGGGCCAACGTCCTGACTTTC.

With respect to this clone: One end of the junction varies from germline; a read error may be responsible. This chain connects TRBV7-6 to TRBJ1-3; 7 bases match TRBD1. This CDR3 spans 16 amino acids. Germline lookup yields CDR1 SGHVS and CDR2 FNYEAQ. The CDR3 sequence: CASSLASTGPGNTIYF. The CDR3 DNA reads TGTGCCAGCAGCCTAGCCTCGACAGGGCCTGGAAACACCATATATTTT.

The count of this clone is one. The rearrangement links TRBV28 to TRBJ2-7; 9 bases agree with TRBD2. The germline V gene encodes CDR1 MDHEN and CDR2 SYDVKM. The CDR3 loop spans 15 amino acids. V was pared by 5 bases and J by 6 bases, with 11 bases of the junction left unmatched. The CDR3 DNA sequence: TGTGCCAGCAGTCTTCCGGGACTAGCTTCCCGCGAGCAGTACTTC. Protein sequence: CASSLPGLASREQYF.

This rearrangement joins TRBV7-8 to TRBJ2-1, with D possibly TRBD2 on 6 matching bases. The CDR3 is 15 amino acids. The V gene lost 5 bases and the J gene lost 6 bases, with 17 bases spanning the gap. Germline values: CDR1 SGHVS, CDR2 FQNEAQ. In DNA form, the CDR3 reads TGTGCCAGCAGCAAAGACGGGAGAAGTGGCAATGAGCAGTTCTTC. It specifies CASSKDGRSGNEQFF.

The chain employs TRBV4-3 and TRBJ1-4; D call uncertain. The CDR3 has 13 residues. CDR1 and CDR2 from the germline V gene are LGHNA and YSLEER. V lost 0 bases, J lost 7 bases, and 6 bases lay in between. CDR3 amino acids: CASSQDSREKLFF. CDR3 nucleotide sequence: TGCGCCAGCAGCCAAGATTCGCGTGAAAAACTGTTTTTT.

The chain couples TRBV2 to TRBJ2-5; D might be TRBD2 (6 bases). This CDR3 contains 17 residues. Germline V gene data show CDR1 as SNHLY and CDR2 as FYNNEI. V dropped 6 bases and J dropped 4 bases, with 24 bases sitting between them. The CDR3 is CASRDNLAELYLETQYF. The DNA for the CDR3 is TGTGCCAGCAGGGATAACTTAGCGGAGTTATACTTAGAGACCCAGTACTTC.

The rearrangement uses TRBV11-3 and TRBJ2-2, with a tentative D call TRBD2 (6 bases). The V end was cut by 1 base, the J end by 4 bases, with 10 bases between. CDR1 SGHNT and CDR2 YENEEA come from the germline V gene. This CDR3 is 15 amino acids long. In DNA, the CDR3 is TGTGCCAGCAGCTTAGCTCTAGCGCCCACCGGGGAGCTGTTTTTT. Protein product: CASSLALAPTGELFF.

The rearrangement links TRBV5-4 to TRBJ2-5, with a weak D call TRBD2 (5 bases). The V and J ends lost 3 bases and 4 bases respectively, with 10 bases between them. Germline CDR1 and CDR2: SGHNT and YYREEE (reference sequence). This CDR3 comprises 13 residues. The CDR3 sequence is CASSSSRGETQYF. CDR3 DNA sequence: TGTGCCAGCAGCTCCTCCCGGGGAGAGACCCAGTACTTC.

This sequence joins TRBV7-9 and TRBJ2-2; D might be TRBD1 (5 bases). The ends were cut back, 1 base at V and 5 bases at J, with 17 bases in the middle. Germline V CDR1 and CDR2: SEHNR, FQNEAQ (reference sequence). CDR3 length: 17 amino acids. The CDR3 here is CASSLEVWAGKTGELFF. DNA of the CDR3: TGTGCCAGCAGCTTAGAGGTCTGGGCAGGGAAGACCGGGGAGCTGTTTTTT.

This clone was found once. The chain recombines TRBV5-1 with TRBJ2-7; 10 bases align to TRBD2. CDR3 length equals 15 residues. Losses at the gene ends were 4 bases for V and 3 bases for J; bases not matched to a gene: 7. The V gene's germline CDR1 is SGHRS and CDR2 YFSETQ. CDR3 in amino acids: CASSLDSGRVYEQYF. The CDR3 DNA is TGCGCCAGCAGCCTGGACAGCGGGAGGGTCTACGAGCAGTACTTC.

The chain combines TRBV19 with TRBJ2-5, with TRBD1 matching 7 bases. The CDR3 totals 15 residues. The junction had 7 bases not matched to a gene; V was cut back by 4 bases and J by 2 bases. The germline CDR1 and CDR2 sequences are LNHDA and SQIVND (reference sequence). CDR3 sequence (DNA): TGTGCCAGTAGTACTGTCTGGACAGGACAAGAGACCCAGTACTTC. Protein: CASSTVWTGQETQYF.

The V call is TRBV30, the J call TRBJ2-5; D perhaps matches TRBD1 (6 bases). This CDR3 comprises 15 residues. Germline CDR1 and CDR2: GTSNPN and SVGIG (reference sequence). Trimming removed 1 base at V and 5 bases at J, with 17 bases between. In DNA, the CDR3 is TGTGCCTGGAGTGCACAGGGACACCCAGGGGAGACCCAGTACTTC. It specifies CAWSAQGHPGETQYF.

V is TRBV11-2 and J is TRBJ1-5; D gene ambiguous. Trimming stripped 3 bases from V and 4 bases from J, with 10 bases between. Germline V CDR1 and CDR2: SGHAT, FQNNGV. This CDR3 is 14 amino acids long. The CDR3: CASSLDGRNQPQHF. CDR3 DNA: TGTGCCAGCAGCTTGGACGGGAGGAATCAGCCCCAGCATTTT.

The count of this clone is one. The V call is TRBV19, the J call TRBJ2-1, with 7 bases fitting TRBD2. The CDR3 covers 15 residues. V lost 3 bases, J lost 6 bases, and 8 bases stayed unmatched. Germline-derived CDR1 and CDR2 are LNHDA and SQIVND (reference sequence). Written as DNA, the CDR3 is TGTGCCAGTAGTATGGGAGGGAGTTGGGCCAATGAGCAGTTCTTC. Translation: CASSMGGSWANEQFF.

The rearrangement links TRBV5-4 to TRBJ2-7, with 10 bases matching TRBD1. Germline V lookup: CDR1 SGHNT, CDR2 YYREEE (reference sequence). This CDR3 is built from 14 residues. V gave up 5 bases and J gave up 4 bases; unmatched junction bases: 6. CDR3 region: CASRPRQGAYEQYF. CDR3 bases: TGTGCCAGCAGACCAAGACAGGGGGCATACGAGCAGTACTTC. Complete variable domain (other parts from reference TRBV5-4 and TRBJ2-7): ETGVTQSPTHLIKTRGQQVTLRCSSQSGHNTVSWYQQALGQGPQFIFQYYREEENGRGNFPPRFSGLQFPNYSSELNVNALELDDSALYLCASRPRQGAYEQYFGPGTRLTVT.

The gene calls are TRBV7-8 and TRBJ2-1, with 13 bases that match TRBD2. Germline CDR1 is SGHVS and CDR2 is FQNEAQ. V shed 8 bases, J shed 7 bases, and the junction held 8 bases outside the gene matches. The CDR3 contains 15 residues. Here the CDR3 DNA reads TGTGCCAGCGTGACTAGCGGGAGGTCGAGGAATGAGCAGTTCTTC. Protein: CASVTSGRSRNEQFF.

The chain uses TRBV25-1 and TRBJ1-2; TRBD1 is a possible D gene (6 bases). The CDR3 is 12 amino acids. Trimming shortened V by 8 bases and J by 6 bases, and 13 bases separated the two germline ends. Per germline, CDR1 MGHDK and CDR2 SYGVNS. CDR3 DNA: TGTGCCAGCCAGGGAGGGGGGAATGGCTACACCTTC. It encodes CASQGGGNGYTF.

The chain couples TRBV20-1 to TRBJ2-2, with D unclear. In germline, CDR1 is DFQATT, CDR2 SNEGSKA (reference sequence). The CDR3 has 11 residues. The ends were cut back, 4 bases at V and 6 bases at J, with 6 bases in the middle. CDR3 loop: CSATRPGELFF. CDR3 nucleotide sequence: TGCAGTGCTACCAGACCCGGGGAGCTGTTTTTT.

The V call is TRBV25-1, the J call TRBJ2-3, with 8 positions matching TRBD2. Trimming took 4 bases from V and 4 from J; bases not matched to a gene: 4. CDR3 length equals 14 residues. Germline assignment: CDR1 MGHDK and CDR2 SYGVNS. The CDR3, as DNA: TGTGCCAGCAGTGTAGCGGGAAGTTCAGATACGCAGTATTTT. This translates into CASSVAGSSDTQYF.

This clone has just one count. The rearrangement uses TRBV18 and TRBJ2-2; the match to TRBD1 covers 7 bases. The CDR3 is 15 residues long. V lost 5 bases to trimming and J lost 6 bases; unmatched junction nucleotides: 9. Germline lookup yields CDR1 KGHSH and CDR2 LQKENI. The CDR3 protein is CASSSRQGRAGELFF. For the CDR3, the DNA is TGTGCCAGCTCATCGCGACAGGGTCGAGCCGGGGAGCTGTTTTTT.